This T cell receptor (beta chain) was recorded in a study of T cell responses to AZD1222 COVID-19 vaccine. Generated by immunoSEQ multiplex PCR, the TCRdb table keeps only in-frame clones and is missing some. The repertoire holds 75,000 to 100,000 clones, with around 86% as singletons. Trimming stripped 0 bases from V and 9 bases from J, with 9 bases between. This CDR3 contains 14 residues. CDR1 is LGHNA, CDR2 YSLEER, per germline. This chain uses TRBV4-3 with TRBJ1-6; no definite D call. This clonotype was obtained from an adult in good health. The sequencing used peripheral blood, collected on day 0 of AZD1222 vaccination. CDR3 bases: TGCGCCAGCAGCCAAGAGGCAGTGCGTTCACCCCTCCACTTT. It encodes CASSQEAVRSPLHF.